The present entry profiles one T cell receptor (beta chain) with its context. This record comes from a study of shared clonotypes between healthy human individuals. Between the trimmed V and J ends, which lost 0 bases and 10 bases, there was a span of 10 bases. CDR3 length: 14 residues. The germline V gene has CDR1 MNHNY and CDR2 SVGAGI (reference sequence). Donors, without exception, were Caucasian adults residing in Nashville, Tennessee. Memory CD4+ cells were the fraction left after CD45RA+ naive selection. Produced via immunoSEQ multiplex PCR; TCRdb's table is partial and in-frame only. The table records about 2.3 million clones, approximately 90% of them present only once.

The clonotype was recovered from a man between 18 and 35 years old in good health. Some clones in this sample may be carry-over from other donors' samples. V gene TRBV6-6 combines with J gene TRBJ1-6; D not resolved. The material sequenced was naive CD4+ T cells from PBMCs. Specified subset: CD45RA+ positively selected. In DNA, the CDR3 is TGTGCCAGCAGTTACTCGAATGGGCCATCACCCCTCCACTTT. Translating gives CASSYSNGPSPLHF.